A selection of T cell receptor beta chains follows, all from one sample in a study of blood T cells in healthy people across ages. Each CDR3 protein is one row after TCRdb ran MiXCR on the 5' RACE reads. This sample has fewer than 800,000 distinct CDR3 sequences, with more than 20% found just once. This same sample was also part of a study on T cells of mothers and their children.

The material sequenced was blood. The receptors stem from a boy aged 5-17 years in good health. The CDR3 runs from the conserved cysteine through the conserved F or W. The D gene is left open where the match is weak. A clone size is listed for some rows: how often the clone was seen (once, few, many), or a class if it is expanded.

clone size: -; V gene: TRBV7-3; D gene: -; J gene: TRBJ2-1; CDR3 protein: CASSSYPGDEQFF; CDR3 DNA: TGTGCCAGCAGCTCTTATCCAGGCGACGAGCAGTTCTTC
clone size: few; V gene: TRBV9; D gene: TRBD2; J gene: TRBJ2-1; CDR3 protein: CASAGGLYNEQFF; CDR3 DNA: TGTGCCTCCGCGGGGGGGCTTTACAATGAGCAGTTCTTC
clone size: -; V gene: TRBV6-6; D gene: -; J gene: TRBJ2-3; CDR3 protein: CASSHIGGTDTQYF; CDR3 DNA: TGTGCCAGCAGTCACATTGGAGGCACAGATACGCAGTATTTT
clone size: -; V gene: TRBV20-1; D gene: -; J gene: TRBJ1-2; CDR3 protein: CSATRTATGYGYTF; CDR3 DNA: TGCAGTGCCACTCGGACTGCTACCGGCTATGGCTACACCTTC
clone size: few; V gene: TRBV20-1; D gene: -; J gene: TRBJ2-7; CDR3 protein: CSAQIWQESSYEQYF; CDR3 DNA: TGCAGTGCTCAGATCTGGCAGGAGAGCTCCTACGAGCAGTACTTC
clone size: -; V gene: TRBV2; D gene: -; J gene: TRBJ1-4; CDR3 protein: CASAQGTLGEKLFF; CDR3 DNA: TGTGCCAGCGCACAGGGCACGTTGGGGGAAAAACTGTTTTTT
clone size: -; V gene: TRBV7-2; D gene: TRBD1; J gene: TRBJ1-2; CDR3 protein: CASTTRGRRYGYTF; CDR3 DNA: TGTGCCAGCACCACCAGGGGGCGCCGGTATGGCTACACCTTC
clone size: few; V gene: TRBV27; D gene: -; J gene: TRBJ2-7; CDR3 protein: CASGRSTGPYEQYF; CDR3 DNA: TGTGCCAGCGGTAGATCGACAGGACCCTACGAGCAGTACTTC
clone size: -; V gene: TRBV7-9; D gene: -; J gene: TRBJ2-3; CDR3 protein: CASIQGGTPDTQYF; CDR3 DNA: TGTGCCAGCATCCAGGGGGGGACACCAGATACGCAGTATTTT
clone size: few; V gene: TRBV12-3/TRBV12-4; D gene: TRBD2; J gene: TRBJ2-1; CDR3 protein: CAFGGVEGYEQFF; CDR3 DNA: TGTGCCTTTGGGGGGGTGGAGGGGTATGAGCAGTTCTTC
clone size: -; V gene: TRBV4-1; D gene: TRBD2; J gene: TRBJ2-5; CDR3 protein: CASSQLPGLAGGLQETQYF; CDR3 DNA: TGCGCCAGCAGCCAACTACCGGGACTAGCGGGAGGCCTCCAAGAGACCCAGTACTTC
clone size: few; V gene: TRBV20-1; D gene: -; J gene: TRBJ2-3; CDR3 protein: CSASPVDSGTDTQYF; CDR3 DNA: TGCAGTGCCTCCCCCGTTGATTCGGGCACAGATACGCAGTATTTT
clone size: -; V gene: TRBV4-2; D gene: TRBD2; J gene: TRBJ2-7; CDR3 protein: CASSQDWREGSYEQYF; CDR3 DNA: TGTGCCAGCAGCCAAGATTGGCGGGAGGGCTCCTACGAGCAGTACTTC
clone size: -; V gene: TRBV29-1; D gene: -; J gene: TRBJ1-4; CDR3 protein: CSVIRPNSSEKLFF; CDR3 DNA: TGCAGCGTCATCCGACCTAACAGTTCCGAAAAACTGTTTTTT
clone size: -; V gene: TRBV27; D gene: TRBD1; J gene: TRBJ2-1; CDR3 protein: CASSLTGVVEQFF; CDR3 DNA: TGTGCCAGCAGTTTAACAGGGGTTGTTGAGCAGTTCTTC
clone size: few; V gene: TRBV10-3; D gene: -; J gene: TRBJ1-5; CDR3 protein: CAISEGHISNQPQHF; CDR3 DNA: TGTGCCATCAGTGAAGGACATATTAGCAATCAGCCCCAGCATTTT
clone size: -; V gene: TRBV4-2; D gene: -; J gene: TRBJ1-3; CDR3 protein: CASSHEQGSGNTIYF; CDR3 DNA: TGTGCCAGCAGCCACGAGCAGGGTTCTGGAAACACCATATATTTT
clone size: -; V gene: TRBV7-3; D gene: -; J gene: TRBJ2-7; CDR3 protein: CASSSPESYEQYF; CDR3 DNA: TGTGCCAGCAGCTCCCCGGAGAGTTACGAGCAGTACTTC
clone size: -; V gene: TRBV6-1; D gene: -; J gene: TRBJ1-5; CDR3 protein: CASSREGGHSNQPQHF; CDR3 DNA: TGTGCCAGCAGCCGAGAGGGGGGGCATAGCAATCAGCCCCAGCATTTT
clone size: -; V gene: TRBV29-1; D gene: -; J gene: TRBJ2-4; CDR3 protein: CSTSLVAGMGFIAKNIQYF; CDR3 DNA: TGCAGCACCTCGCTGGTGGCAGGGATGGGATTCATAGCCAAAAACATTCAGTACTTC
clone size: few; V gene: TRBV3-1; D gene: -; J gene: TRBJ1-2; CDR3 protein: CASSQRTAANYGYTF; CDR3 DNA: TGTGCCAGCAGCCAGAGGACAGCAGCTAACTATGGCTACACCTTC
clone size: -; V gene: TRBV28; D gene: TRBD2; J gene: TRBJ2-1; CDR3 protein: CASSSWTSGRAYNEQFF; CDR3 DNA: TGTGCCAGCAGTTCATGGACTAGCGGGAGGGCCTACAATGAGCAGTTCTTC
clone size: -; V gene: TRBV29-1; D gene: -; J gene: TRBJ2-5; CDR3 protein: CSGRGIYQETQYF; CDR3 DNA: TGCAGCGGGCGGGGAATCTACCAAGAGACCCAGTACTTC
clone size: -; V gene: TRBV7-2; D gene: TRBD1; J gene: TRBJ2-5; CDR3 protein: CASSLWGTGGLETQYF; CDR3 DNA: TGTGCCAGCAGCTTATGGGGGACAGGGGGCCTGGAGACCCAGTACTTC
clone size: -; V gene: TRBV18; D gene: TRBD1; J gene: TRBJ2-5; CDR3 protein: CASSPGQGSVETQYF; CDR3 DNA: TGTGCCAGCTCACCGGGACAGGGATCCGTAGAGACCCAGTACTTC
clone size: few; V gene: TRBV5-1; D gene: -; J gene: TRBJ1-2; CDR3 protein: CASSLDANGYTF; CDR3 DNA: TGCGCCAGCAGCTTGGATGCGAATGGCTACACCTTC
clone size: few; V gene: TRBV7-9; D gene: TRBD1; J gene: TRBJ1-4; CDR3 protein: CASGMGQQNEKLFF; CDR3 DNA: TGTGCCAGCGGGATGGGACAGCAGAATGAAAAACTGTTTTTT
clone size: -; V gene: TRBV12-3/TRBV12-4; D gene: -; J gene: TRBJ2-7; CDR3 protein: CASSSSNEQYF; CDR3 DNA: TGTGCCAGCAGTTCCAGTAACGAGCAGTACTTC
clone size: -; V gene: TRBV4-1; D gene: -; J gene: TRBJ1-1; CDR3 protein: CASSQDQNRNTEAFF; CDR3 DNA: TGCGCCAGCAGCCAAGATCAGAACAGAAACACTGAAGCTTTCTTT
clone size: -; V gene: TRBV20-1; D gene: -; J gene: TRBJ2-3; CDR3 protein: CSAREPAADTQYF; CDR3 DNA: TGCAGTGCTAGAGAACCAGCGGCGGATACGCAGTATTTT
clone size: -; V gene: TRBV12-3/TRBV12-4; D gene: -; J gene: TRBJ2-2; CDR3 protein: CASSPEGGGNTGELFF; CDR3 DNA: TGTGCCAGCAGCCCTGAGGGGGGCGGGAACACCGGGGAGCTGTTTTTT
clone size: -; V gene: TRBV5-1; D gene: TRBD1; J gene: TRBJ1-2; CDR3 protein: CASSLTGGAAYGYTF; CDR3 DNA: TGCGCCAGCAGCTTGACAGGGGGCGCTGCCTATGGCTACACCTTC
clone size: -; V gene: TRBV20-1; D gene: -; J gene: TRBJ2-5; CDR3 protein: CSAGDRETQYF; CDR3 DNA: TGCAGTGCCGGGGACCGCGAGACCCAGTACTTC
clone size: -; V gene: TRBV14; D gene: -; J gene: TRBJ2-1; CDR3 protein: CASSLTGREQFF; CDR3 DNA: TGTGCCAGCAGTTTAACAGGGAGAGAGCAGTTCTTC
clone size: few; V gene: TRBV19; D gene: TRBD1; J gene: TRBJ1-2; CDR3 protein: CASTAGTGDGYTF; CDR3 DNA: TGTGCCAGTACCGCCGGGACAGGTGATGGCTACACCTTC
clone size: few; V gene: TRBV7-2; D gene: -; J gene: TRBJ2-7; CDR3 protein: CASSLEMAPYEQYF; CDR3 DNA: TGTGCCAGCAGCTTAGAAATGGCGCCGTACGAGCAGTACTTC
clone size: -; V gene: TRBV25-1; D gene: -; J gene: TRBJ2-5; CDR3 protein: CASGWRAQETQYF; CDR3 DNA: TGTGCCAGCGGCTGGAGGGCCCAAGAGACCCAGTACTTC
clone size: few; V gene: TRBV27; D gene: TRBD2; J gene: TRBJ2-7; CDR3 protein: CASSLSLAGVYHEQYF; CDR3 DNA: TGTGCCAGCAGTTTATCGCTAGCGGGGGTTTACCACGAGCAGTACTTC
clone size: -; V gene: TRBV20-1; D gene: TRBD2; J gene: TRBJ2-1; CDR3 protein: CSAETGTSGRSEQFF; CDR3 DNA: TGCAGTGCAGAGACCGGGACTAGCGGGAGAAGTGAGCAGTTCTTC
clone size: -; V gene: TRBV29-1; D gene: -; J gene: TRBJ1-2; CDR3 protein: CSVEDTWRGSYGYTF; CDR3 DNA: TGCAGCGTTGAAGATACCTGGCGGGGAAGCTATGGCTACACCTTC
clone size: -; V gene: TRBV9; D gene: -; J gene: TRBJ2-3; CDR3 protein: CASSVAPGPGIGTDTQYF; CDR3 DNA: TGTGCCAGCAGCGTAGCCCCAGGGCCCGGTATCGGCACAGATACGCAGTATTTT
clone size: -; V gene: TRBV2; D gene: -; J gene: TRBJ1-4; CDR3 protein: CASSKVRAEKLFF; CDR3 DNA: TGTGCCAGCAGTAAAGTCCGGGCCGAAAAACTGTTTTTT
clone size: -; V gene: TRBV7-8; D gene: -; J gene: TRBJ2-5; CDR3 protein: CASSFSPTREQYF; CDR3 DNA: TGTGCCAGCAGCTTTTCCCCGACTAGGGAGCAGTACTTC
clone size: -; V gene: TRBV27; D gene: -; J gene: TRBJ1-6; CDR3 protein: CASSLQGDNSPLHF; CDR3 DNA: TGTGCCAGCAGTTTGCAAGGCGATAATTCACCCCTCCACTTT
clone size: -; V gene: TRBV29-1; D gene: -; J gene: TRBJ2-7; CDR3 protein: CSVRDGAYEQYF; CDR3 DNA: TGCAGCGTCCGGGACGGGGCCTACGAGCAGTACTTC
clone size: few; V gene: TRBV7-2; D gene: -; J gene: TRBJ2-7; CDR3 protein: CASSLVGQKEYEQYF; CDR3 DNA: TGTGCCAGCAGCTTAGTAGGGCAAAAAGAATACGAGCAGTACTTC